These 2 T cell receptor beta chains were sequenced from one sample in a study of cytomegalovirus exposure and HLA in healthy donors. The PCR employed 60 Vbeta primers together with 13 Jbeta primers. Here immunoSEQ multiplex PCR was the method, and the copy in TCRdb shows in-frame clones only, minus some. The sample records roughly 200,000 clones, approximately 78% being singletons. The sample comprised PBMCs. The receptors here all came from a woman aged 18 to 35 in good health and CMV-seronegative.

This sequence joins TRBV30 and TRBJ2-7; TRBD1 matches 9 bases. Germline values: CDR1 GTSNPN, CDR2 SVGIG (reference sequence). Trimming cost V 2 bases and J 4 bases; bases outside gene matches: 3. CDR3 size: 13 residues. The CDR3 protein is CAWSRTGVYEQYV. CDR3 bases: TGTGCCTGGAGTCGGACAGGGGTTTACGAGCAGTACGTC.

The chain recombines TRBV27 with TRBJ1-2, with D maybe TRBD1 (6 bases). Germline V CDR1 and CDR2: MNHEY, SMNVEV (reference sequence). The CDR3 extends over 14 amino acids. Trimming removed 11 bases from V and 6 bases from J, with 22 bases in between. The CDR3: CASSLRGGRDGYTF. As DNA, the CDR3 is TGTGCCTCCTCATTGAGGGGGGGGCGCGATGGCTACACCTTC.